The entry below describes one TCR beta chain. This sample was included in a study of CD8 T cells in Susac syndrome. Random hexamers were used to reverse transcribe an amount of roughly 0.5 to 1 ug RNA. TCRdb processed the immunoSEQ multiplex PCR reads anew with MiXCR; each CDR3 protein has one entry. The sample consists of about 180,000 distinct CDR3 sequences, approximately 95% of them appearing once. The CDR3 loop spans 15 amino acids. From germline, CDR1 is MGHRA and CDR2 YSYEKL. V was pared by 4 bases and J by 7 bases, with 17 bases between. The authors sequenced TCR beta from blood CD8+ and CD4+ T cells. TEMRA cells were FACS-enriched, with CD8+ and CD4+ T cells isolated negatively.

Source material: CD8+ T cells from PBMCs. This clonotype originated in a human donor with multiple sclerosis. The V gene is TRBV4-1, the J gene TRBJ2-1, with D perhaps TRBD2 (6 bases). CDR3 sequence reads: CASSPLGLASNEQFF. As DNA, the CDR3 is TGCGCCAGCAGCCCCCTCGGGCTAGCGTCGAATGAGCAGTTCTTC.